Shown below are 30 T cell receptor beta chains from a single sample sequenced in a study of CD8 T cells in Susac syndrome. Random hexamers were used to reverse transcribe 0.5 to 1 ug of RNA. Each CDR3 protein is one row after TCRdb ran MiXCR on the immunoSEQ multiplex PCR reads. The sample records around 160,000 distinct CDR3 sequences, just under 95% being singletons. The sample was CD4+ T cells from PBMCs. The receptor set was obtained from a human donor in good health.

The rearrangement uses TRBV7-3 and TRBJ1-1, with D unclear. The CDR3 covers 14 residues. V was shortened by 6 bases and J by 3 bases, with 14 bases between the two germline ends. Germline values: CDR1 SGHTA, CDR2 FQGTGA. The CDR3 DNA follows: TGTGCCAGCAGGCATAACCTGGGAGACACTGAAGCTTTCTTT. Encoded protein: CASRHNLGDTEAFF.

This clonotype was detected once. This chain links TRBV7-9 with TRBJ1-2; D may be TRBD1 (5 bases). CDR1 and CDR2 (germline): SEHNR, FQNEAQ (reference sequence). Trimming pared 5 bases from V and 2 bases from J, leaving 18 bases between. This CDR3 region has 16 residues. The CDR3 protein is CASSRFGAPGNYGYTF. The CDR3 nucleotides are TGTGCCAGCAGCCGATTCGGGGCTCCAGGGAACTATGGCTACACCTTC.

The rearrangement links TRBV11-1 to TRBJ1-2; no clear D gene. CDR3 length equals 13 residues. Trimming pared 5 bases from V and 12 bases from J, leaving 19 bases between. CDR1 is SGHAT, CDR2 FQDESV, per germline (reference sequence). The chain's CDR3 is CASSATRSGLDTF. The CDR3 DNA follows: TGTGCCAGCAGCGCGACCAGAAGCGGTCTCGACACCTTC.

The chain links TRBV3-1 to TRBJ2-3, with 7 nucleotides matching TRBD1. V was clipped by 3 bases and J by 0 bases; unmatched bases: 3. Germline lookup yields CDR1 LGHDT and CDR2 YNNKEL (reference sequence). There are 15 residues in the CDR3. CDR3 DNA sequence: TGTGCCAGCAGCCAGGGGGACAGCAGCACAGATACGCAGTATTTT. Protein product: CASSQGDSSTDTQYF.

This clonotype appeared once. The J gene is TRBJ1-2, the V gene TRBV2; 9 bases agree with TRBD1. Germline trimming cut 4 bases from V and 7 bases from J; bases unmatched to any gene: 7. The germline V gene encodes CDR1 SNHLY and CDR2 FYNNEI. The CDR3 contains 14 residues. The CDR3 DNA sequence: TGTGCCAGCAGTGGAAACAGGGGGCTTGGTGGCTACACCTTC. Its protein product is CASSGNRGLGGYTF.

CDR3 DNA sequence: TGTGCCAGCAGTCCCCGGGACAGCTACTATGGCTACACCTTC. Its protein product is CASSPRDSYYGYTF. The chain couples TRBV27 to TRBJ1-2; 7 bases are shared with TRBD1. The germline V gene has CDR1 MNHEY and CDR2 SMNVEV (reference sequence). The J segment lost 3 bases and the V segment lost 5 bases, leaving 6 bases of the junction unmatched. The CDR3 loop spans 14 amino acids.

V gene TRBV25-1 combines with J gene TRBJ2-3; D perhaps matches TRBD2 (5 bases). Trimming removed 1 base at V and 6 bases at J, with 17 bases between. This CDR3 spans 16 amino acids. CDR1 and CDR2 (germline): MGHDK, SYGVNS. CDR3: CASSESTYPRGDTQYF. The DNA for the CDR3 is TGTGCCAGCAGTGAATCTACGTATCCCCGAGGGGATACGCAGTATTTT.

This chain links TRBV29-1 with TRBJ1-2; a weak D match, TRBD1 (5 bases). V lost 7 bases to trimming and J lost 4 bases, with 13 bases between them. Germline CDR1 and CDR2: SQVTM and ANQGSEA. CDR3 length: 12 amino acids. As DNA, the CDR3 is TGCAGCGCAACGGGACGGGTCTATGGCTACACCTTC. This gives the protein CSATGRVYGYTF.

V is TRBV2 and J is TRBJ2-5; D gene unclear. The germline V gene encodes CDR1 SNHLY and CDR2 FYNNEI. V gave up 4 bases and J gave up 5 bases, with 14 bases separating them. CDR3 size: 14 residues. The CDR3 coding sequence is TGTGCCAGCAGTGTTAACGGCCTGGGGGAGACCCAGTACTTC. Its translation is CASSVNGLGETQYF. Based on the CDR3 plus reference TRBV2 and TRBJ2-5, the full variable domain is EPEVTQTPSHQVTQMGQEVILRCVPISNHLYFYWYRQILGQKVEFLVSFYNNEISEKSEIFDDQFSVERPDGSNFTLKIRSTKLEDSAMYFCASSVNGLGETQYFGPGTRLLVL.

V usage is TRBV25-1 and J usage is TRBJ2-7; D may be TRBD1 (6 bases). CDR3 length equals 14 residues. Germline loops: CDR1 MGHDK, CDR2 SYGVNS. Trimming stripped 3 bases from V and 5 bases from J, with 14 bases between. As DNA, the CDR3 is TGTGCCAGCAGTGACCAAGGAAGGGGGAACGAGCAGTACTTC. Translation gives CASSDQGRGNEQYF.

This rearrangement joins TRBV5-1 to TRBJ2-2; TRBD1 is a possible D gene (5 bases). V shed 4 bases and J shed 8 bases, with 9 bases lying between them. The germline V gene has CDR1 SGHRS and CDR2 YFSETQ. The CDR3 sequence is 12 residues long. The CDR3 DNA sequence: TGCGCCAGCAGCCAGGGTGAGGGGGAGCTGTTTTTT. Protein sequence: CASSQGEGELFF.

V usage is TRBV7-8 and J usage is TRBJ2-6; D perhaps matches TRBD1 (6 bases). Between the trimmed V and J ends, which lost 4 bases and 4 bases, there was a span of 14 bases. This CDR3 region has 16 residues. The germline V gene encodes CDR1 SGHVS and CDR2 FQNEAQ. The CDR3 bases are TGTGCCAGCAGCTCCCGAAACAGGGACGGGGCCAACGTCCTGACTTTC. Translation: CASSSRNRDGANVLTF.

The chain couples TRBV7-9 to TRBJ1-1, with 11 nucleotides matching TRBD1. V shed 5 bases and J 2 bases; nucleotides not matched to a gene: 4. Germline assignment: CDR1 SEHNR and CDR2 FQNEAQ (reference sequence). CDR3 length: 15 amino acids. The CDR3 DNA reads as TGTGCCAGCAGCCTCTGGACAGGGGGCAACACTGAAGCTTTCTTT. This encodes CASSLWTGGNTEAFF.

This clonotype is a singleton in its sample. CDR3 DNA: TGTGCCAGCAGTCCGGAGCAGGCAGATACGCAGTATTTT. Encoded protein: CASSPEQADTQYF. The chain uses TRBV5-4 and TRBJ2-3, with no clear D. The V gene lost 5 bases and the J gene lost 4 bases, with 11 bases spanning the gap. The CDR3 has 13 residues. In germline, CDR1 is SGHNT, CDR2 YYREEE (reference sequence).

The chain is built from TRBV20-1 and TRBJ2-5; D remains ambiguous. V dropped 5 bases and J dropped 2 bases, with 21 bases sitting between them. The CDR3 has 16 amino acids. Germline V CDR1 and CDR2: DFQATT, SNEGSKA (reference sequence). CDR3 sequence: CSAGLGPTSQQETQYF. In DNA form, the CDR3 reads TGCAGTGCTGGGCTCGGGCCGACGAGCCAGCAAGAGACCCAGTACTTC.

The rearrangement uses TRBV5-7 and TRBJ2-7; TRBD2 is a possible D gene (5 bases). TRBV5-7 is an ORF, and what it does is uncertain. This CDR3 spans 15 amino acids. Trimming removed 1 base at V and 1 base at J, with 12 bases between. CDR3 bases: TGTGCCAGCAGCTTGCGGCAGGAGGAGTCCTACGAGCAGTACTTC. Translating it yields CASSLRQEESYEQYF.

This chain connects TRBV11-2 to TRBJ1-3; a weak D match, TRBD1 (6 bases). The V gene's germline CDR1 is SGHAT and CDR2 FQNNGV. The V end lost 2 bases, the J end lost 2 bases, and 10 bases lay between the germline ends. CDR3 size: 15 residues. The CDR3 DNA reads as TGTGCCAGCAGCTTAATACAGGGAGCTGGAAACACCATATATTTT. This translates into CASSLIQGAGNTIYF.

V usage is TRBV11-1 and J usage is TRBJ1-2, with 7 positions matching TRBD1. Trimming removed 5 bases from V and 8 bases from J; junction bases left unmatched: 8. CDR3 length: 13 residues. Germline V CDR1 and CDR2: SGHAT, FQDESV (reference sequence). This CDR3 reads CASSDREFQGYTF. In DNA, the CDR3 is TGTGCCAGCAGCGACAGGGAGTTTCAGGGCTACACCTTC.

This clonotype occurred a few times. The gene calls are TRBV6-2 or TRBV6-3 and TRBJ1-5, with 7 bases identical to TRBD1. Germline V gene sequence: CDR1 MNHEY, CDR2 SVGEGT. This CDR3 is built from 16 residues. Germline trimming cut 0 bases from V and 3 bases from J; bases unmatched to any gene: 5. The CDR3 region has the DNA TGTGCCAGCAGTTACTCGAAGACAGGGCTCAATCAGCCCCAGCATTTT. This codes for CASSYSKTGLNQPQHF.

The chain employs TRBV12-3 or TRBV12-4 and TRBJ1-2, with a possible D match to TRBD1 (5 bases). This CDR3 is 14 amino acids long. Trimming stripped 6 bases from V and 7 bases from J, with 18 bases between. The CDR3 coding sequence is TGTGCCAGCAGCCCCAGGGTGCAGGGAAGTGGCTACACCTTC. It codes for CASSPRVQGSGYTF.

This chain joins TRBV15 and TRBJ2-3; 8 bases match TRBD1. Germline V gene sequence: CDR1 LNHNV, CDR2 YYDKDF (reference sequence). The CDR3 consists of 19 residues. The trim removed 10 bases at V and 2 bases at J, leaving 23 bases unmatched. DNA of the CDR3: TGTGCCATCTCGTCTGGGCAGGGGGCGGGTTGGGGCGCCACAGATACGCAGTATTTT. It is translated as CAISSGQGAGWGATDTQYF.

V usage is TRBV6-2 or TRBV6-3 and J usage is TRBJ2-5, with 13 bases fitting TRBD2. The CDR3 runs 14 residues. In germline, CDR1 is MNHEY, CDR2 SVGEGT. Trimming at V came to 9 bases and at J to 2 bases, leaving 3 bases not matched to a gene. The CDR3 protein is CASRTSGGQETQYF. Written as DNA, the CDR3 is TGTGCCAGTCGGACTAGCGGGGGACAAGAGACCCAGTACTTC.

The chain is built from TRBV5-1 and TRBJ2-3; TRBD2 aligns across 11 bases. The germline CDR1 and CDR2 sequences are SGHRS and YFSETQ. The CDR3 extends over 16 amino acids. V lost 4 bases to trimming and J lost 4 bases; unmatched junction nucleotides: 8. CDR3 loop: CASSPVAGGVPDTQYF. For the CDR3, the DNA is TGCGCCAGCAGCCCCGTAGCGGGGGGGGTTCCAGATACGCAGTATTTT.

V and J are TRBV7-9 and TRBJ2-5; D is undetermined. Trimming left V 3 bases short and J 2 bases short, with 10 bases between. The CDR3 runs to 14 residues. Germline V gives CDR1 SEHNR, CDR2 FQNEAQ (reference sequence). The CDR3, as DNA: TGTGCCAGCAGCTTCAGCACGGAACAAGAGACCCAGTACTTC. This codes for CASSFSTEQETQYF. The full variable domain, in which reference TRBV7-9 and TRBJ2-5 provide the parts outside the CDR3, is DTGVSQNPRHKITKRGQNVTFRCDPISEHNRLYWYRQTLGQGPEFLTYFQNEAQLEKSRLLSDRFSAERPKGSFSTLEIQRTEQGDSAMYLCASSFSTEQETQYFGPGTRLLVL.

CDR3 nucleotides: TGTGCCAGCAGCGACCTTGACAGGGGAGAGCAGTTCTTC. It translates to CASSDLDRGEQFF. The chain combines TRBV9 with TRBJ2-1, with 8 bases identical to TRBD1. Germline CDR1 and CDR2: SGDLS and YYNGEE. The CDR3 spans 13 residues. Germline trimming cut 3 bases from V and 10 bases from J; bases unmatched to any gene: 6.

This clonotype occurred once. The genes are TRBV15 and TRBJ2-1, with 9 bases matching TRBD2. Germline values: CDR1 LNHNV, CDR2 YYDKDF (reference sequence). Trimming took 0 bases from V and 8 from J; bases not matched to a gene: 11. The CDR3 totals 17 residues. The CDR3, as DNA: TGTGCCACCAGCAGAGATGGAATTAGCGGGGGAGGGGATGAGCAGTTCTTC. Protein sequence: CATSRDGISGGGDEQFF.

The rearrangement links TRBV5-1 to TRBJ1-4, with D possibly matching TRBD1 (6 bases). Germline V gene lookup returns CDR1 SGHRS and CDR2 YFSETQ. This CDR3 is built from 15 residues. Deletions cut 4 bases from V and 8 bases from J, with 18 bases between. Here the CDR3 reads CASSPPGAVGEKLFF. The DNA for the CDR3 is TGCGCCAGCAGCCCGCCGGGGGCGGTAGGGGAAAAACTGTTTTTT.

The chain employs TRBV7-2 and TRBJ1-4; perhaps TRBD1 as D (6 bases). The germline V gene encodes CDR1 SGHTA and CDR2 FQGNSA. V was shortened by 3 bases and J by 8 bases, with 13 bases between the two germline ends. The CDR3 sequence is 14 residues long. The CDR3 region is CASSFQGSGEKLFF. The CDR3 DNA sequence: TGTGCCAGCAGCTTCCAGGGGTCCGGGGAAAAACTGTTTTTT.

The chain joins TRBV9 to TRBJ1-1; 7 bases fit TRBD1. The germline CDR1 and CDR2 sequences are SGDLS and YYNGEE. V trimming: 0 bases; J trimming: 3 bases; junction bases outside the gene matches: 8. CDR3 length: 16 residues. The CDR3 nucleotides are TGTGCCAGCAGCGTAGCTCTACAGGGGCGGGACACTGAAGCTTTCTTT. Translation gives CASSVALQGRDTEAFF. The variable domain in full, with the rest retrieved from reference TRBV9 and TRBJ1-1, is DSGVTQTPKHLITATGQRVTLRCSPRSGDLSVYWYQQSLDQGLQFLIQYYNGEERAKGNILERFSAQQFPDLHSELNLSSLELGDSALYFCASSVALQGRDTEAFFGQGTRLTVV.

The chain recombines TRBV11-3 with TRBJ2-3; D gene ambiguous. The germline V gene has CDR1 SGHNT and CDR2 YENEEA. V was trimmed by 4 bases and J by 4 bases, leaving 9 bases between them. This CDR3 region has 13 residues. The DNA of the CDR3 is TGTGCCAGCAGCTCCTCTATCCCAGATACGCAGTATTTT. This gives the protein CASSSSIPDTQYF. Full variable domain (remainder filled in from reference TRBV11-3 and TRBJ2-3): EAGVVQSPRYKIIEKKQPVAFWCNPISGHNTLYWYLQNLGQGPELLIRYENEEAVDDSQLPKDRFSAERLKGVDSTLKIQPAELGDSAVYLCASSSSIPDTQYFGPGTRLTVL.